This TCR beta chain was obtained from a study of technical replicates of blood from a handful of donors. Repertoires were generated with immunoSEQ multiplex PCR, while TCRdb's copy carries only in-frame clones and drops some. In the table there are under 90,000 clones, around 96% of which are singletons. This CDR3 region has 21 residues. V shed 2 bases and J shed 2 bases, with 30 bases lying between them. Germline lookup yields CDR1 KGHSH and CDR2 LQKENI. Sequencing input: T cells isolated from PBMCs. The source of this sequence is a human donor in good health. The chain couples TRBV18 to TRBJ1-2; D might be TRBD1 (5 bases). The CDR3 DNA reads as TGTGCCAGCTCACCATTTTCTGAGCTCGGGGGAGCCGACCGCGACAACTATGGCTACACCTTC. This translates into CASSPFSELGGADRDNYGYTF.